This T cell receptor (beta chain) was recovered during a study of blood T cell repertoires in COVID-19. Study in general: COVID-19 samples collected from the United States, Italy and Spain covered acute and convalescent phases. PBMCs, B-cell-depleted T cells, or T cells were the source of the cDNA or gDNA that made up the material.

V dropped 4 bases and J dropped 3; count of bases not matched to a gene: 8. The CDR3 is made up of 15 amino acids. The germline V gene encodes CDR1 MGHRA and CDR2 YSYEKL. How the authors handled the data: Amplification of reference gene primers provided the estimated nucleated cell counts. Only in-frame clones appear in the TCRdb table, and some are missing; sequencing was by immunoSEQ multiplex PCR. Clonal size and the V and J genes are those of that table, whereas D and trimming came from the DNA. The sample contains 190,000 or so clones, nearly 90% of which appear only once. This receptor was identified in a man between 45 and 60 years old with acute or convalescent COVID-19. This chain joins TRBV4-1 and TRBJ1-2, with 7 bases aligning to TRBD1. The sequenced sample was peripheral blood. The CDR3 sequence is CASSRDDRADYGYTF. In nucleotides, the CDR3 is TGCGCCAGCAGCCGAGACGACAGGGCAGACTATGGCTACACCTTC.